This is a list of T cell receptor beta chains from one sample in a study of CD8 T cells in ankylosing spondylitis. MiXCR, run by TCRdb on the 5' RACE reads, gives a single entry per CDR3 protein. The sample has around 490,000 distinct CDR3 sequences; about 5.7% are singletons. Source material: blood, either unsorted or a sorted T cell fraction (not recorded which). Receptors were obtained from a male donor with ankylosing spondylitis. The CDR3 runs from the conserved cysteine through the conserved F or W. The D gene is left open where the match is weak. Size is stated for part of the rows, as once, few or many counts, or as a class when the clone is expanded.

V	size	J	D	DNA	CDR3
TRBV5-5	many	TRBJ1-3	NA	TGTGCCAGCCGAGTTTACGGACATTCGGGGGTCCCTGGAAACACCATATATTTT	CASRVYGHSGVPGNTIYF
TRBV7-9	NA	TRBJ1-3	NA	TGTGCCAGCAGCCCTTGGACTGTACTCTCTGGAAACACCATATATTTT	CASSPWTVLSGNTIYF
TRBV5-6	many	TRBJ2-5	TRBD2	TGTGCCAGCAGCTTGGTAGCGGGGGGTCGGGAGACCCAGTACTTC	CASSLVAGGRETQYF
TRBV5-1	many	TRBJ1-6	NA	TGCGCCAGCAGCTTGACAGGAGCGCGTTATAATTCACCCCTCCACTTT	CASSLTGARYNSPLHF
TRBV5-1	many	TRBJ1-1	TRBD1	TGCGCCAGCAGCTGGACAGGGAGAGGGACTGAAGCTTTCTTT	CASSWTGRGTEAFF
TRBV20-1	many	TRBJ2-1	TRBD2	TGCAGTGCTAGCGGAGGACTAGCGGGACGCAATGAGCAGTTCTTC	CSASGGLAGRNEQFF
TRBV5-1	few	TRBJ1-4	TRBD1	TGCGCCAGCAGCTTAACCGGACAGGGGGTGATGGGGAATGAAAAACTGTTTTTT	CASSLTGQGVMGNEKLFF
TRBV9	many	TRBJ2-6	TRBD1	TGTGCCAGCAGCGCCTCCGGGACAGGAAGCTCTGGGGCCAACGTCCTGACTTTC	CASSASGTGSSGANVLTF
TRBV5-1	many	TRBJ1-3	NA	TGCGCCAGCAGCTTGGCCAGGGTTGATGGAAACACCATATATTTT	CASSLARVDGNTIYF
TRBV9	many	TRBJ2-1	NA	TGTGCCAGCAGCGTCGATGGGAATAACTACAATGAGCAGTTCTTC	CASSVDGNNYNEQFF
TRBV28	many	TRBJ1-1	TRBD1	TGTGCCAGCAGATCTGACAGGGGTTCGTACACTGAAGCTTTCTTT	CASRSDRGSYTEAFF
TRBV5-1	many	TRBJ2-7	NA	TGCGCCAGCAGCTTAAGGCGGGATTCCTACGAGCAGTACTTC	CASSLRRDSYEQYF
TRBV14	few	TRBJ1-2	NA	TGTGCCAGCAGCCAAGAACGCGGGGCTGAAAGTGGCTACACCTTC	CASSQERGAESGYTF
TRBV2	many	TRBJ2-5	NA	TGTGCCAGCAGTGCTCAGGGGGAGACCCAGTACTTC	CASSAQGETQYF
TRBV5-1	many	TRBJ1-1	TRBD1	TGCGCCAGCAGCCCACAGGGGGTTGGGGCTGAAGCTTTCTTT	CASSPQGVGAEAFF
TRBV7-8	NA	TRBJ2-4	NA	TGTGCCAGCAGCACCCTAGTGGGAGCCCTAGCCAAAAACATTCAGTACTTC	CASSTLVGALAKNIQYF
TRBV7-9	NA	TRBJ2-3	NA	TGTGCCAGCAGCGCCGGGACCCTCGCCAGCACAGATACGCAGTATTTT	CASSAGTLASTDTQYF
TRBV11-3	many	TRBJ2-1	TRBD2	TGTGCCAGCAGCCTCATAGCGGGAGTGCTGTTCTTC	CASSLIAGVLFF
TRBV6-1	few	TRBJ2-3	NA	TGTGCCAGCAGTGAAGGGGTGTTGGGCACAGATACGCAGTATTTT	CASSEGVLGTDTQYF
TRBV24-1	many	TRBJ2-1	NA	TGTGCCACCAGTGATTTGGCCTTAAGTTCCAATCCGAATGAGCAGTTCTTC	CATSDLALSSNPNEQFF
TRBV7-8	many	TRBJ1-1	TRBD1	TGTGCCAGCAGCTACGGGACAGGGAGTAATAGGGAGACTGAAGCTTTCTTT	CASSYGTGSNRETEAFF
TRBV20-1	many	TRBJ1-2	NA	TGCAGTGCTAGACCCACAGGAGCGGGTGGCTACACCTTC	CSARPTGAGGYTF
TRBV9	many	TRBJ2-1	TRBD1	TGTGCCAGCAGCGTAGTTCAGGGGGCCTACAATGAGCAGTTCTTC	CASSVVQGAYNEQFF
TRBV9	many	TRBJ2-1	NA	TGTGCCAGCAGCGTAGGGGGACTCGGCGCCTTGGGCAGGAATGAGCAGTTCTTC	CASSVGGLGALGRNEQFF
TRBV2	many	TRBJ2-3	NA	TGTGCCAGCAGTGTAACGGGGGATACGCAGTATTTT	CASSVTGDTQYF
TRBV12-3/TRBV12-4	many	TRBJ2-7	NA	TGTGCCAGCAGAACCAGCTACTCCTACGAGCAGTACTTC	CASRTSYSYEQYF
TRBV14	many	TRBJ2-7	NA	TGTGCCAGCAGCCCGGCCCTAACCTACGAGCAGTACTTC	CASSPALTYEQYF
TRBV7-2	many	TRBJ2-7	TRBD2	TGTGCCAGCAGCCCGGGACTAGCGTTATCCTACGAGCAGTACTTC	CASSPGLALSYEQYF
TRBV20-1	many	TRBJ1-1	NA	TGCAGTGCTAGACATCGGGGCGCGAACACTGAAGCTTTCTTT	CSARHRGANTEAFF
TRBV5-1	NA	TRBJ2-5	NA	TGCGCCAGCAGCATAAGGGAAACCCAGGGGGAGACCCAGTACTTC	CASSIRETQGETQYF
TRBV15	many	TRBJ2-2	NA	TGTGCCACCAGCAGAGATCGGGGGCGGGCCGGGGAGCTGTTTTTT	CATSRDRGRAGELFF
TRBV10-3	many	TRBJ1-1	NA	TGTGCCATCAGTGAGCCAACGGGTGGGGCTGAAGCTTTCTTT	CAISEPTGGAEAFF
TRBV15	NA	TRBJ2-7	NA	TGTGCCACCAGCAGTGACCTAATTTCCTACGAGCAGTACTTC	CATSSDLISYEQYF
TRBV7-2	many	TRBJ1-2	NA	TGTGCCAGCGGCCGCGGGACACTAAACTATGGCTACACCTTC	CASGRGTLNYGYTF
TRBV6-2/TRBV6-3	many	TRBJ2-2	NA	TGTGCCAGCACCAAGGGGCAGGGGAGGACCGGGGAGCTGTTTTTT	CASTKGQGRTGELFF
TRBV11-2	NA	TRBJ2-1	NA	TGTGCCAGCAGGGTGACTAGGCCCGCGATGAATGAGCAGTTCTTC	CASRVTRPAMNEQFF
TRBV20-1	many	TRBJ2-3	NA	TGCAGTGCCCCAATGCAGGCTGTGAGCACAGATACGCAGTATTTT	CSAPMQAVSTDTQYF
TRBV28	many	TRBJ2-7	NA	TGTGCCAGCAGTATAGCCTCAAAAATGGAGCAGTACTTC	CASSIASKMEQYF
TRBV5-1	many	TRBJ1-1	NA	TGCGCCAGCTCACCGGACAGCCCCTTGAACACTGAAGCTTTCTTT	CASSPDSPLNTEAFF
TRBV11-2	many	TRBJ2-7	TRBD2	TGTGCCAGCAGACCTAGCGGGGCAACCGAGCAGTACTTC	CASRPSGATEQYF
TRBV18	few	TRBJ2-7	NA	TGTGCCAGCTCACCAGGGCAGGGGCGAGGCGAGCAGTACTTC	CASSPGQGRGEQYF
TRBV27	many	TRBJ1-5	NA	TGTGCCAGCAGTTACGCCAATCAGCCCCAGCATTTT	CASSYANQPQHF
TRBV20-1	many	TRBJ1-1	NA	TGCAGTGCTAGTAAGTTCGTCGACACTGAAGCTTTCTTT	CSASKFVDTEAFF
TRBV20-1	many	TRBJ2-3	TRBD2	TGCAGTGCCCCCCGGGTAGCGGGAGGGCCCGGTGCGCAGTATTTT	CSAPRVAGGPGAQYF
TRBV18	NA	TRBJ1-5	TRBD1	TGTGCCAGCTCACCACAACAGGGGCACTTAAGCGATCAGCCCCAGCATTTT	CASSPQQGHLSDQPQHF
TRBV4-3	many	TRBJ1-2	NA	TGCGCCAGCAGCCAGACGGGGGTACTGAAGGGCTACACCTTC	CASSQTGVLKGYTF
TRBV9	many	TRBJ2-7	NA	TGTGCCAGCAGCGCGGGGGACGAGCAGTACTTC	CASSAGDEQYF
TRBV27	many	TRBJ1-6	NA	TGTGCCAGCAGAGACCCTAATTCACCCCTCCACTTT	CASRDPNSPLHF
TRBV7-2	many	TRBJ1-4	NA	TGTGCCAGCAGCCCTCAGGGTGGCCCTAATGAAAAACTGTTTTTT	CASSPQGGPNEKLFF
TRBV3-1	NA	TRBJ2-1	NA	TGTGCCACCAGCCAACGGGGCACTTGGTCCTACAATGAGCAGTTCTTC	CATSQRGTWSYNEQFF
TRBV20-1	many	TRBJ2-1	NA	TGCAGTGCTGCGGGCCTGGTAAGCTCCTACAATGAGCAGTTCTTC	CSAAGLVSSYNEQFF
TRBV5-5	many	TRBJ2-5	TRBD2	TGTGCCAGCAGCGACCTAGCGGGAGAGACCCAGTACTTC	CASSDLAGETQYF
TRBV12-3/TRBV12-4	many	TRBJ2-2	TRBD1	TGTGCCAACGCGGACAGGCGCACCGGGGAGCTGTTTTTT	CANADRRTGELFF
TRBV4-2	NA	TRBJ2-7	NA	TGTGCCAGCAGCCGCTCCCGGGGGCAGATCTACGAGCAGTACTTC	CASSRSRGQIYEQYF
TRBV4-3	NA	TRBJ2-1	NA	TGCGCCAGCAGCCAAGGGGGAGACAAACTATACAATGAGCAGTTCTTC	CASSQGGDKLYNEQFF
TRBV20-1	many	TRBJ1-5	NA	TGCAGTGCTAGAAGGTCAGACAATCAGCCCCAGCATTTT	CSARRSDNQPQHF
TRBV5-1	many	TRBJ1-2	TRBD1	TGCGCCAGCAGCTCGACAGGGGACGGCTACACCTTC	CASSSTGDGYTF
TRBV10-3	many	TRBJ2-7	NA	TGTGCCATCAGTGATAGGACACACTACGAGCAGTACTTC	CAISDRTHYEQYF